What follows are 9 T cell receptor beta chains derived from one specimen sequenced in a study of cytomegalovirus exposure and HLA in healthy donors (dated by TCRdb to the late 2010s). Libraries came from the immunoSEQ multiplex PCR assay. For the multiplex PCR, a mixture combining 60 forward primers for TCR Vbeta segments and 13 reverse primers for TCR Jbeta segments was used. TCRdb stores this immuneACCESS table with in-frame sequences only. Part of the clones is absent; in the studies checked, under half of the shortfall reflects unresolved V genes, and no reason is known for the rest. The sample yields about 160,000 clones; almost 80% were counted once. The biggest ten clones account for about 0.91% of the sample. The sequenced sample was PBMCs. The origin of the receptors is a woman in her forties or fifties in good health and CMV-seropositive.

The rearrangement links TRBV5-1 to TRBJ2-5; unclear D gene. CDR3 size: 13 residues. The V and J ends lost 4 bases and 1 base respectively, with 8 bases between them. Germline loops: CDR1 SGHRS, CDR2 YFSETQ. The CDR3 sequence is CASSHPSQETQYF. The DNA of the CDR3 is TGCGCCAGCAGCCACCCCAGCCAAGAGACCCAGTACTTC.

To note about this clone: The same CDR3 is also encoded by other DNA sequences in this sample. The chain couples TRBV6-5 to TRBJ1-3, with D unresolved. This CDR3 spans 15 amino acids. Trimming left V 0 bases short and J 0 bases short, with 6 bases between. The germline gives CDR1 MNHEY, CDR2 SVGAGI. CDR3 nucleotide sequence: TGTGCCAGCAGTTACTCGACTGGCTCTGGAAACACCATATATTTT. Translated, it gives CASSYSTGSGNTIYF.

The chain links TRBV5-1 to TRBJ2-5; D remains unclear. The V gene's germline CDR1 is SGHRS and CDR2 YFSETQ. V lost 4 bases, J lost 5 bases, and 12 bases lay in between. CDR3 length: 13 residues. CDR3 protein: CASSPDSMETQYF. The DNA of the CDR3 is TGCGCCAGCAGCCCCGACTCCATGGAGACCCAGTACTTC.

The V call is TRBV7-9, the J call TRBJ1-2, with D unclear. The CDR3 spans 13 residues. CDR1 and CDR2 (germline): SEHNR, FQNEAQ (reference sequence). Trimming removed 1 base from V and 4 bases from J, with 7 bases in between. The CDR3 nucleotides read TGTGCCAGCAGCTTAGACAGCCTCTATGGCTACACCTTC. The encoded protein is CASSLDSLYGYTF.

DNA of the CDR3: TGTGCCAGCAGTTTATTGCAGGGTGAGACCCAGTACTTC. Protein: CASSLLQGETQYF. The V call is TRBV27, the J call TRBJ2-5; TRBD1 is a possible D gene (5 bases). Per germline, CDR1 MNHEY and CDR2 SMNVEV (reference sequence). This CDR3 contains 13 residues. Deletions cut 1 base from V and 5 bases from J, with 8 bases between.

This chain links TRBV5-5 with TRBJ2-7, with TRBD2 as a possible D gene (7 bases). CDR1 and CDR2 (germline): SGHKS, YYEKEE (reference sequence). The CDR3 loop spans 14 amino acids. The V end lost 0 bases, the J end lost 5 bases, and 12 bases lay between the germline ends. CDR3: CASSLAGGRNEQYF. CDR3 bases: TGTGCCAGCAGCTTGGCCGGGGGGCGGAACGAGCAGTACTTC.

The chain joins TRBV2 to TRBJ1-2; TRBD1 matches at 8 bases. CDR1 is SNHLY, CDR2 FYNNEI, per germline. This CDR3 has 15 amino acids. Unmatched junction bases numbered 11, after V lost 4 bases and J lost 7 bases. CDR3 sequence: CASSGLRGPGFGYTF. DNA of the CDR3: TGTGCCAGCAGTGGGCTCAGGGGGCCCGGATTTGGCTACACCTTC.

V gene TRBV28 combines with J gene TRBJ1-1; D might be TRBD1 (5 bases). This CDR3 spans 17 amino acids. The germline V and J ends were trimmed by 6 bases and 4 bases, with 24 bases remaining between them. Germline V gene lookup returns CDR1 MDHEN and CDR2 SYDVKM. DNA of the CDR3: TGTGCCAGCAGATCGTCGTCCGAAGGTACAGGTTCCACTGAAGCTTTCTTT. Its protein product is CASRSSSEGTGSTEAFF. Supplemented by reference TRBV28 and TRBJ1-1, the full variable domain reads DVKVTQSSRYLVKRTGEKVFLECVQDMDHENMFWYRQDPGLGLRLIYFSYDVKMKEKGDIPEGYSVSREKKERFSLILESASTNQTSMYLCASRSSSEGTGSTEAFFGQGTRLTVV.

This clone was picked up one time. This chain uses TRBV5-1 with TRBJ1-2, with unresolved D. Germline V lookup: CDR1 SGHRS, CDR2 YFSETQ. Trimming removed 1 base from V and 6 bases from J, with 10 bases in between. The CDR3 runs 13 residues. This CDR3 reads CASSLPGSDGYTF. DNA of the CDR3: TGCGCCAGCAGCTTGCCCGGGTCGGATGGCTACACCTTC.